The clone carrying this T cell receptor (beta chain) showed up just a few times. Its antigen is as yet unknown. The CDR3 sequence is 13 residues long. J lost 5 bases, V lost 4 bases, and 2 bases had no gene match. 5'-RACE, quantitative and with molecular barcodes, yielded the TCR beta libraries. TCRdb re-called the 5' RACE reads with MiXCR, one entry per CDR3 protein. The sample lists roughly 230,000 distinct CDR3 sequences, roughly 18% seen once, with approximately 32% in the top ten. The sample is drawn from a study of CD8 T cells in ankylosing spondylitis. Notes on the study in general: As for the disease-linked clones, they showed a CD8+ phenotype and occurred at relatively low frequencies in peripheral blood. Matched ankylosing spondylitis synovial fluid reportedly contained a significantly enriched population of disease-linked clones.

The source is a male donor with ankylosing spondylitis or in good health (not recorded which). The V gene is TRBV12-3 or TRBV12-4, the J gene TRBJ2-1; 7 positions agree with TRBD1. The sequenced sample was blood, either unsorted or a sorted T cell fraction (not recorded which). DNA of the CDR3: TGTGCCAGCAGTTACGACAGGGACAATGAGCAGTTCTTC. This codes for CASSYDRDNEQFF.